Shown below are 22 T cell receptor beta chains from a single sample sequenced in a study of technical replicates of blood from four donors. TCRdb keeps only in-frame clones here, not all; method: immunoSEQ multiplex PCR. Of tens of thousands of clones in the sample, under 95% were seen once. The material sequenced was T cells isolated from PBMCs. The receptor set was obtained from a human donor in good health.

The V gene is TRBV11-2, the J gene TRBJ1-1; 9 bases agree with TRBD1. The CDR3 has 17 residues. J was trimmed by 3 bases and V by 2 bases; bases with no gene match: 10. Germline V gives CDR1 SGHAT, CDR2 FQNNGV. CDR3 in amino acids: CASSLHPPGTGYTEAFF. CDR3 bases: TGTGCCAGCAGCTTACACCCACCAGGGACAGGGTACACTGAAGCTTTCTTT.

The gene calls are TRBV2 and TRBJ2-7; TRBD1 is a possible D gene (6 bases). Germline CDR1 and CDR2: SNHLY and FYNNEI. The length of the CDR3 is 13 residues. The germline V and J ends were trimmed by 4 bases and 1 base, with 8 bases remaining between them. This CDR3 reads CASSAGTSYEQYF. In DNA, the CDR3 is TGTGCCAGCAGTGCGGGGACATCCTACGAGCAGTACTTC.

The gene calls are TRBV5-1 and TRBJ2-5; the D gene is possibly TRBD1 (6 bases). The CDR3 length is 16 residues. Deletions cut 4 bases from V and 3 bases from J, with 19 bases between. Germline-derived CDR1 and CDR2 are SGHRS and YFSETQ. The CDR3, as DNA: TGCGCCAGCAGCAAACCGCTGGGGGCCCTCGAAGAGACCCAGTACTTC. Protein: CASSKPLGALEETQYF.

This chain uses TRBV7-8 with TRBJ2-7; a weak D match, TRBD1 (5 bases). The germline V and J ends were trimmed by 4 bases and 0 bases, with 13 bases remaining between them. CDR3 length equals 15 residues. From germline, CDR1 is SGHVS and CDR2 FQNEAQ. The CDR3 loop reads CASSSPGRSSYEQYF. In DNA form, the CDR3 reads TGTGCCAGCAGCTCCCCAGGGCGAAGCTCCTACGAGCAGTACTTC. The whole variable domain, remainder taken from reference TRBV7-8 and TRBJ2-7, is GAGVSQSPRYKVAKRGQDVALRCDPISGHVSLFWYQQALGQGPEFLTYFQNEAQLDKSGLPSDRFFAERPEGSVSTLKIQRTQQEDSAVYLCASSSPGRSSYEQYFGPGTRLTVT.

This chain connects TRBV4-1 to TRBJ2-1; no definite D call. V was trimmed by 4 bases and J by 4 bases, leaving 8 bases between them. The germline gives CDR1 MGHRA, CDR2 YSYEKL. The CDR3 is 13 amino acids. CDR3 sequence (DNA): TGCGCCAGCAGCCGAACGGTGTACAATGAGCAGTTCTTC. Amino acids: CASSRTVYNEQFF.

The genes are TRBV14 and TRBJ1-6; 7 bases fit TRBD1. V dropped 5 bases and J dropped 8; count of bases not matched to a gene: 3. Germline lookup yields CDR1 SGHDN and CDR2 FVKESK. The CDR3 sequence is 13 residues long. The CDR3 DNA reads as TGTGCCAGCAGCATGCAGGGGGATTCACCCCTCCACTTT. This gives the protein CASSMQGDSPLHF. The variable domain in full, completed from reference TRBV14 and TRBJ1-6, reads EAGVTQFPSHSVIEKGQTVTLRCDPISGHDNLYWYRRVMGKEIKFLLHFVKESKQDESGMPNNRFLAERTGGTYSTLKVQPAELEDSGVYFCASSMQGDSPLHFGNGTRLTVT.

The gene calls are TRBV7-6 and TRBJ2-1, with D unclear. Trimming shortened V by 5 bases and J by 3 bases, and 5 bases separated the two germline ends. This CDR3 spans 12 amino acids. The germline gives CDR1 SGHVS, CDR2 FNYEAQ. In DNA, the CDR3 is TGTGCCAGCAGCCTCCGCTACAATGAGCAGTTCTTC. The encoded protein is CASSLRYNEQFF.

Only one count was recorded for this clone. The gene calls are TRBV6-5 and TRBJ2-7; 7 nucleotides match TRBD1. After removal of 0 bases from V and 7 bases from J, the junction contained 6 bases not matched to a gene. This CDR3 region has 14 residues. Germline CDR1 is MNHEY and CDR2 is SVGAGI. The CDR3 nucleotides read TGTGCCAGCAGTTACTCGATGACAGGGTGGGAGCAGTACTTC. Translating gives CASSYSMTGWEQYF.

V usage is TRBV29-1 and J usage is TRBJ2-3; TRBD1 aligns across 7 bases. V shed 4 bases and J 4 bases; nucleotides not matched to a gene: 8. The CDR3 runs to 14 residues. In germline, CDR1 is SQVTM, CDR2 ANQGSEA. The CDR3 region has the DNA TGCAGCGTTGTAATTAGAGGGGGCCCAGATACGCAGTATTTT. This codes for CSVVIRGGPDTQYF.

This clone was observed a single time. The rearrangement links TRBV7-6 to TRBJ2-1, with 8 bases aligning to TRBD2. CDR1 and CDR2 (germline): SGHVS, FNYEAQ. V lost 4 bases to trimming and J lost 7 bases; unmatched junction nucleotides: 9. The CDR3 length is 15 residues. CDR3 DNA sequence: TGTGCCAGCAGCTCGCCGGGACTAGACCTAAATGAGCAGTTCTTC. This encodes CASSSPGLDLNEQFF.

The gene calls are TRBV4-2 and TRBJ2-2; weak D call: TRBD2 (5 bases). This CDR3 is 16 amino acids long. Germline CDR1 LGHNA, CDR2 YNFKEQ. V was trimmed by 8 bases and J by 1 base, leaving 17 bases between them. CDR3 loop: CASDPSGFLNTGELFF. CDR3 nucleotide sequence: TGTGCCAGCGACCCCTCGGGATTCCTGAACACCGGGGAGCTGTTTTTT.

The gene calls are TRBV11-2 and TRBJ1-1; D remains unclear. V gave up 5 bases and J gave up 4 bases, with 17 bases separating them. CDR1 and CDR2 from the germline V gene are SGHAT and FQNNGV. The CDR3 has 15 amino acids. The CDR3 DNA follows: TGTGCCAGCAGCCCAATGCAGCGGTATCTCACTGAAGCTTTCTTT. It yields the protein CASSPMQRYLTEAFF.

The chain has TRBV4-2 and TRBJ2-7, with TRBD2 matching 9 bases. V lost 0 bases to trimming and J lost 2 bases; unmatched junction nucleotides: 11. The germline gives CDR1 LGHNA, CDR2 YNFKEQ. This CDR3 has 18 amino acids. CDR3 protein: CASSQEGLLAGSPYEQYF. CDR3 bases: TGTGCCAGCAGCCAAGAGGGGTTACTAGCGGGCTCCCCCTACGAGCAGTACTTC.

The chain links TRBV4-1 to TRBJ2-1; 13 bases agree with TRBD2. The CDR3 runs 15 residues. V was clipped by 6 bases and J by 5 bases; unmatched bases: 4. Germline CDR1 and CDR2: MGHRA and YSYEKL. Here the CDR3 DNA reads TGCGCCAGCAGGCCTACTAGCGGGGGGGACAATGAGCAGTTCTTC. Translating gives CASRPTSGGDNEQFF.

The chain uses TRBV28 and TRBJ2-4; tentative D call: TRBD1 (6 bases). The length of the CDR3 is 15 residues. The ends were cut back, 6 bases at V and 7 bases at J, with 19 bases in the middle. The germline gives CDR1 MDHEN, CDR2 SYDVKM. This CDR3 reads CASSTQGFSRNIQYF. CDR3 nucleotides: TGTGCCAGCAGCACGCAGGGGTTCTCTCGGAACATTCAGTACTTC.

The chain employs TRBV25-1 and TRBJ2-3; 7 bases agree with TRBD2. CDR1 is MGHDK, CDR2 SYGVNS, per germline. The CDR3 length is 16 residues. Trimming at V came to 3 bases and at J to 0 bases, leaving 6 bases not matched to a gene. CDR3 coding DNA: TGTGCCAGCAGTGACCCTAGCGGAGCCAGCACAGATACGCAGTATTTT. Encoded protein: CASSDPSGASTDTQYF.

J is TRBJ1-5 and V is TRBV4-1; TRBD1 might be the D (5 bases). Germline V gives CDR1 MGHRA, CDR2 YSYEKL. The V gene lost 0 bases and the J gene lost 5 bases, with 11 bases spanning the gap. The CDR3 extends over 15 amino acids. The CDR3 region is CASSQDPREHQPQHF. In DNA form, the CDR3 reads TGCGCCAGCAGCCAAGATCCCAGGGAACATCAGCCCCAGCATTTT.

This chain uses TRBV27 with TRBJ1-2; D possibly corresponds to TRBD1 (5 bases). The V gene's germline CDR1 is MNHEY and CDR2 SMNVEV (reference sequence). V lost 3 bases and J 3 bases, leaving 11 bases between the germline ends. The CDR3 extends over 14 amino acids. This chain's CDR3 is CASSFTTGYYGYTF. In nucleotides, the CDR3 is TGTGCCAGCAGTTTCACCACAGGCTACTATGGCTACACCTTC.

This chain connects TRBV6-1 to TRBJ1-2, with 9 nucleotides matching TRBD1. Looked up from germline, CDR1 is MNHNS and CDR2 is SASEGT. The ends lost 7 bases at V and 4 bases at J; junction bases unmatched: 10. The length of the CDR3 is 15 residues. For the CDR3, the DNA is TGTGCCAGCATAACGTCGGACAGGGGCCTCTATGGCTACACCTTC. Amino acid sequence: CASITSDRGLYGYTF.

The rearrangement links TRBV5-6 to TRBJ2-7, with unresolved D. This CDR3 is 13 amino acids long. The ends were cut back, 3 bases at V and 4 bases at J, with 11 bases in the middle. Germline V gene sequence: CDR1 SGHDT, CDR2 YYEEEE. This CDR3 reads CASSSGSQYEQYF. DNA of the CDR3: TGTGCCAGCAGCTCAGGCAGCCAGTACGAGCAGTACTTC.

The chain couples TRBV5-4 to TRBJ2-7; the D gene is possibly TRBD2 (7 bases). The CDR3 covers 20 residues. Germline-derived CDR1 and CDR2 are SGHNT and YYREEE (reference sequence). The germline V and J ends were trimmed by 1 base and 2 bases, with 28 bases remaining between them. The CDR3 protein is CASSLYIGGGLGMATYEQYF. The DNA of the CDR3 is TGTGCCAGCAGCTTGTATATCGGCGGGGGCCTTGGAATGGCAACCTACGAGCAGTACTTC.

The gene calls are TRBV28 and TRBJ1-2, with a weak D call TRBD1 (6 bases). The CDR3 contains 17 residues. From germline, CDR1 is MDHEN and CDR2 SYDVKM. V gave up 3 bases and J gave up 8 bases, with 25 bases separating them. CDR3 in DNA: TGTGCCAGCAGTTTGGGTCCGACAGGTTCGCCGGTTGGAGGCTACACCTTC. It encodes CASSLGPTGSPVGGYTF.